These T cell receptor beta chains were read from a single sample in a study of cytomegalovirus exposure and HLA in healthy donors. This table comes from immunoSEQ multiplex PCR, and its TCRdb copy is limited to in-frame clones, with some not included. The sample lists about 140,000 clones, more than 85% occurring once. Sequencing was performed on PBMCs. The receptors originated from a man aged 18-30 years in good health and CMV-seropositive. Both conserved end residues are part of each CDR3. A D gene is named only where the DNA matches it firmly. Clone sizes are given selectively: once, few, many, or a class where the clone is expanded.

>.|.|TRBV5-1|TRBJ2-2
TGCGCCAGCAGATCCCGGGAAAACACCGGGGAGCTGTTTTTT
CASRSRENTGELFF
>.|.|TRBV5-1|TRBJ1-2
TGCGCCAGCAGCTTCGGCTGGCAGGGCCTAAACTATGGCTACACCTTC
CASSFGWQGLNYGYTF
>.|.|TRBV6-1|TRBJ2-3
TGTGCCAGCAAACAGGGGGGGAGGGGCACAGATACGCAGTATTTT
CASKQGGRGTDTQYF
>.|.|TRBV5-1|TRBJ1-1
TGCGCCAGCAGCTTGGCCAGGGGCCCGGGCACTGAAGCTTTCTTT
CASSLARGPGTEAFF
>.|once|TRBV5-1|TRBJ2-7
TGCGCCAGCAGCTTGGGGGGGCCCGGTGCCTACGAGCAGTACTTC
CASSLGGPGAYEQYF
>.|once|TRBV10-3|TRBJ1-3
TGTGCCATCAGTGAAGGACTCCCCGACACCATATATTTT
CAISEGLPDTIYF
>TRBD1|.|TRBV15|TRBJ1-4
TGTGCCACCAGCGCTCGAGGAGGGGGCGCGGGTAATGAAAAACTGTTTTTT
CATSARGGGAGNEKLFF
>.|.|TRBV5-1|TRBJ2-1
TGCGCCAGCAGTACGCAGGGTGGTGTGAATGAGCAGTTCTTC
CASSTQGGVNEQFF
>.|once|TRBV9|TRBJ2-2
TGTGCCAGCAGCGTACAGACCGGGGAGCTGTTTTTT
CASSVQTGELFF
>TRBD1|.|TRBV7-8|TRBJ2-1
TGTGCCAGCAGCTCCTACCGACAGGGATGGCACAATGAGCAGTTCTTC
CASSSYRQGWHNEQFF
>TRBD1|.|TRBV5-1|TRBJ2-3
TGCGCCAGCAGCTTGGGAGATATTAAGGGACAGGGGCGCGCGGATACGCAGTATTTT
CASSLGDIKGQGRADTQYF
>.|few|TRBV5-4|TRBJ1-5
TGTGCCAGCAGCTTAAGAGGGAGCAATCAGCCCCAGCATTTT
CASSLRGSNQPQHF
>.|.|TRBV6-6|TRBJ2-3
TGTGCCAGCAGTTACTTAGGGGGAACTAGCACAGATACGCAGTATTTT
CASSYLGGTSTDTQYF
>TRBD2|.|TRBV6-5|TRBJ2-4
TGTGCCAGCGGGACTAGCGGGGGAGGCAAAAACATTCAGTACTTC
CASGTSGGGKNIQYF
>TRBD2|.|TRBV4-1|TRBJ2-5
TGCGCCAGCAGCCAAGAACGGGGGGGAGAGGCTGAGACCCAGTACTTC
CASSQERGGEAETQYF
>TRBD2|.|TRBV11-3|TRBJ2-7
TGTGCCAGCAGCACCGGGACTAGCGGGAGGAGCTCCTACGAGCAGTACTTC
CASSTGTSGRSSYEQYF
>.|.|TRBV27|TRBJ2-3
TGTGCCAGCAGTTCCTCGACATTCACTAGCACAGATACGCAGTATTTT
CASSSSTFTSTDTQYF
>TRBD1|.|TRBV28|TRBJ1-5
TGTGCCAGCAGTGTGCTTGGGACAGGGGGCAATCAGCCCCAGCATTTT
CASSVLGTGGNQPQHF
>TRBD2|.|TRBV5-5|TRBJ2-5
TGTGCCAGCGCCTTTCCCGCGGGGGTAGAGACCCAGTACTTC
CASAFPAGVETQYF
>.|.|TRBV15|TRBJ1-5
TGTGCCACCAGCCCCGCAGGGTTAGGGCAGCCCCAGCATTTT
CATSPAGLGQPQHF
>.|.|TRBV5-5|TRBJ2-3
TGTGCCAGCAGCTTAATTGGGCAGGGTGGAGATACGCAGTATTTT
CASSLIGQGGDTQYF
>TRBD1|.|TRBV2|TRBJ1-2
TGTGCCAGCAGGACGGGACAGGGACGAAACTATGGCTACACCTTC
CASRTGQGRNYGYTF
>.|.|TRBV30|TRBJ1-3
TGTGCCTGGAGACCAGCAGGTCTTGGAGGAAACACCATATATTTT
CAWRPAGLGGNTIYF
>TRBD1|.|TRBV19|TRBJ1-1
TGTGCCAGCTTGAGACAGGGGGAAATGAGTGAAGCTTTCTTT
CASLRQGEMSEAFF
>.|.|TRBV5-1|TRBJ2-2
TGCGCCAGCAGCTTTCTTGGTGGTAGAGGTACGAACACCGGGGAGCTGTTTTTT
CASSFLGGRGTNTGELFF
>.|.|TRBV5-1|TRBJ2-5
TGCGCCAGCAGCTTGGGACTAGAGACCCAGTACTTC
CASSLGLETQYF